Shown below are 20 T cell receptor beta chains from a single sample sequenced in a study of T cell responses to AZD1222 COVID-19 vaccine. TCRdb's copy holds only in-frame clones and misses some; the assay was immunoSEQ multiplex PCR. The repertoire has around 150,000 clones, 90% to 95% of them found once; the top ten carry 6.5% to 8%. The sequenced sample was peripheral blood, obtained 28 days after the second AZD1222 dose. The receptors originated from an adult who received the AZD1222 COVID-19 vaccine.

This clone was seen just once. The V call is TRBV7-9, the J call TRBJ1-6; the D gene is possibly TRBD1 (6 bases). Germline V gene lookup returns CDR1 SEHNR and CDR2 FQNEAQ (reference sequence). CDR3 length equals 17 residues. V was trimmed by 3 bases and J by 0 bases, leaving 12 bases between them. Here the CDR3 DNA reads TGTGCCAGCAGCTTGCCCAGGGGAAGCTCCTATAATTCACCCCTCCACTTT. It translates to CASSLPRGSSYNSPLHF.

The V call is TRBV6-2 or TRBV6-3, the J call TRBJ1-2; 7 bases map to TRBD1. V lost 0 bases to trimming and J lost 7 bases; unmatched junction nucleotides: 8. The CDR3 length is 15 residues. Germline CDR1 reads MNHEY; CDR2 reads SVGEGT. The CDR3: CASSYSRGGAFGYTF. CDR3 coding DNA: TGTGCCAGCAGTTACTCGAGAGGGGGCGCTTTTGGCTACACCTTC.

The count of this clone is one. This chain connects TRBV19 to TRBJ1-2; weak D call: TRBD1 (6 bases). Per the germline V gene, CDR1 is LNHDA and CDR2 is SQIVND (reference sequence). The CDR3 has 13 amino acids. Trimming pared 7 bases from V and 11 bases from J, leaving 20 bases between. In nucleotides, the CDR3 is TGTGCCAGTACCTTGGGGCCGACAGGCTGGTACACCTTC. Translated, it gives CASTLGPTGWYTF.

This clone was detected only once. The J gene is TRBJ2-2, the V gene TRBV18; TRBD1 agrees at 7 bases. Trimming removed 3 bases from V and 3 bases from J; junction bases left unmatched: 4. The germline gives CDR1 KGHSH, CDR2 LQKENI. The CDR3 contains 15 residues. CDR3 DNA: TGTGCCAGCTCACCGCAGACAGGGTACACCGGGGAGCTGTTTTTT. It translates to CASSPQTGYTGELFF.

The J gene is TRBJ1-2, the V gene TRBV7-2; 7 bases align to TRBD1. Per the germline V gene, CDR1 is SGHTA and CDR2 is FQGNSA. J gave up 4 bases and V 5 bases, and 10 bases lay outside the gene matches. The CDR3 runs to 15 residues. The CDR3 spells CASSLRQGPIYGYTF. The CDR3 region has the DNA TGTGCCAGCAGCCTCAGACAGGGTCCGATCTATGGCTACACCTTC.

The chain has TRBV20-1 and TRBJ1-4; tentatively, D is TRBD1 (5 bases). Deletions cut 3 bases from V and 10 bases from J, with 9 bases between. The CDR3 is made up of 11 amino acids. Germline V gives CDR1 DFQATT, CDR2 SNEGSKA (reference sequence). This CDR3 is CSASYTGKLFF. The CDR3 region has the DNA TGCAGTGCTAGTTATACAGGAAAACTGTTTTTT.

This chain connects TRBV6-2 or TRBV6-3 to TRBJ2-1, with 7 bases aligning to TRBD2. The V segment lost 2 bases and the J segment 6 bases; nucleotides outside the gene matches: 4. Germline CDR1 and CDR2: MNHEY and SVGEGT. The CDR3 is made up of 14 amino acids. CDR3 in amino acids: CASSYALAVNEQFF. The CDR3 coding sequence is TGTGCCAGCAGTTACGCCCTAGCGGTCAATGAGCAGTTCTTC.

The chain has TRBV7-2 and TRBJ2-4; weak D call: TRBD2 (5 bases). There are 13 residues in the CDR3. Trimming took off 2 bases at V and 10 bases at J, with 12 bases between the two ends. Germline loops: CDR1 SGHTA, CDR2 FQGNSA. CDR3 coding DNA: TGTGCCAGCAGCTTAAGACTATATGAGATTCAGTACTTC. It yields the protein CASSLRLYEIQYF.

The chain employs TRBV12-5 and TRBJ2-7; D might be TRBD1 (6 bases). Germline V gives CDR1 LGHNT, CDR2 FRNRAP. This CDR3 contains 14 residues. V lost 5 bases to trimming and J lost 3 bases, with 14 bases between them. The CDR3 is CASGGGQPNYEQYF. CDR3 in DNA: TGTGCTAGTGGTGGAGGACAGCCTAACTACGAGCAGTACTTC.

V and J are TRBV11-2 and TRBJ2-7; D possibly matches TRBD1 or TRBD2 (5 bases each). Germline V gene sequence: CDR1 SGHAT, CDR2 FQNNGV. Trimming took 5 bases from V and 7 from J, leaving 24 bases between them. The CDR3 loop spans 16 amino acids. This CDR3 is CASSPPAGWGWGEQYF. CDR3 nucleotide sequence: TGTGCCAGCAGCCCCCCAGCAGGTTGGGGGTGGGGGGAGCAGTACTTC.

The chain combines TRBV3-1 (or the pseudogene TRBV3-2) with TRBJ1-1; D ambiguous. The CDR3 extends over 13 amino acids. Trimming stripped 7 bases from V and 1 base from J, with 10 bases between. Germline CDR1 and CDR2: LGHDT and YNNKEL (reference sequence). The CDR3 sequence is CASTGPANTEAFF. CDR3 DNA sequence: TGTGCCAGCACTGGCCCCGCGAACACTGAAGCTTTCTTT.

To note about this clone: Additional DNA sequences in this sample encode the identical CDR3. This sequence joins TRBV6-5 and TRBJ1-2; D gene ambiguous. The CDR3 is made up of 13 amino acids. Germline-derived CDR1 and CDR2 are MNHEY and SVGAGI. V was cut by 6 bases and J by 2 bases, with 10 bases left in between. This CDR3 is CASSPRRNYGYTF. In DNA, the CDR3 is TGTGCCAGCAGCCCCCGGAGAAACTATGGCTACACCTTC.

Here the CDR3 DNA reads TGCGCCAGCAGCTTCGTGGGGCCTAAATACTACGAGCAGTACTTC. Translating it yields CASSFVGPKYYEQYF. V is TRBV5-1 and J is TRBJ2-7, with a possible D match to TRBD1 (5 bases). This CDR3 region has 15 residues. V was trimmed by 2 bases and J by 3 bases, leaving 15 bases between them. Germline V gives CDR1 SGHRS, CDR2 YFSETQ.

The chain combines TRBV18 with TRBJ1-6, with 8 bases that match TRBD1. The V segment lost 8 bases and the J segment 7 bases; nucleotides outside the gene matches: 4. Germline CDR1 and CDR2: KGHSH and LQKENI. This CDR3 spans 13 amino acids. CDR3 residues: CASGQGLNSPLHF. CDR3 in DNA: TGTGCCAGCGGACAGGGTTTAAATTCACCCCTCCACTTT.

This rearrangement joins TRBV28 to TRBJ1-1, with D possibly being TRBD1 (6 bases). Looked up from germline, CDR1 is MDHEN and CDR2 is SYDVKM. The CDR3 is 13 residues long. V lost 5 bases, J lost 6 bases, and 13 bases lay in between. The DNA of the CDR3 is TGTGCCAGCAGTGACAGGTTGAGCGCTGAAGCTTTCTTT. Protein: CASSDRLSAEAFF.

In the case of this clone: This sample also contains other DNA sequences that code for the same CDR3. DNA of the CDR3: TGTGCCAGCAGTTCAAGGAACACCGGGGAGCTGTTTTTT. It codes for CASSSRNTGELFF. The chain couples TRBV28 to TRBJ2-2; D unresolved. The CDR3 is 13 residues long. The V gene's germline CDR1 is MDHEN and CDR2 SYDVKM. V was clipped by 4 bases and J by 1 base, with 4 bases between them.

The genes are TRBV27 and TRBJ2-7, with TRBD2 matching over 7 bases. The CDR3 contains 18 residues. Trimming took 1 base from V and 2 from J; bases not matched to a gene: 14. Germline CDR1 is MNHEY and CDR2 is SMNVEV (reference sequence). CDR3 loop: CASSLFVPRGGFPYEQYF. In nucleotides, the CDR3 is TGTGCCAGCAGTTTATTCGTCCCCCGCGGGGGTTTCCCCTACGAGCAGTACTTC.

The chain couples TRBV5-8 to TRBJ1-5; D gene uncertain. Germline CDR1 is SGHTS and CDR2 is YDEGEE. The CDR3 runs 13 residues. Between the trimmed V and J ends, which lost 0 bases and 4 bases, there was a span of 5 bases. The chain's CDR3 is CASSLALNQPQHF. The CDR3 DNA sequence: TGTGCCAGCAGCTTGGCCCTGAATCAGCCCCAGCATTTT.

The J gene is TRBJ2-1, the V gene TRBV7-2; D is possibly TRBD1 (6 bases). Trimming left V 7 bases short and J 10 bases short, with 23 bases between. This CDR3 is 15 amino acids long. CDR1 SGHTA and CDR2 FQGNSA come from the germline V gene. CDR3 nucleotide sequence: TGTGCCAGCACCCCGATTCCGGGACAAATCAGGGAGCAGTTCTTC. Translation: CASTPIPGQIREQFF.

The chain carries TRBV10-3 and TRBJ1-2, with no clear D. The CDR3 has 15 amino acids. The germline CDR1 and CDR2 sequences are ENHRY and SYGVKD. The V end lost 8 bases, the J end lost 2 bases, and 18 bases lay between the germline ends. The CDR3 loop is CAIGEDLTRNYGYTF. CDR3 nucleotides: TGTGCCATCGGAGAAGACCTGACAAGAAACTATGGCTACACCTTC.